This T cell receptor beta chain was recorded in a study of blood T cell repertoires in COVID-19. The overall study: Samples taken during acute and convalescent COVID-19 were collected in the United States, Italy and Spain. T cells, B-cell-depleted T cells, or PBMCs supplied cDNA or gDNA.

Germline V gene lookup returns CDR1 MDHEN and CDR2 SYDVKM. The V and J ends lost 5 bases and 5 bases respectively, with 18 bases between them. The CDR3 sequence is 15 residues long. Clinical history as reported by participants underpinned cohort assignment. Profiling relied on immunoSEQ multiplex PCR, and the TCRdb table lists in-frame clones only, not all of them. The sample has about 140,000 clones, roughly 84% seen once. The clonotype comes from a man aged 35 to 55 with acute COVID-19. V and J are TRBV28 and TRBJ1-2; TRBD1 is a possible D gene (6 bases). The sequencing input was PBMCs or T cells enriched from blood (not recorded which). CDR3 loop: CASSPIRGRGYGYTF. In DNA form, the CDR3 reads TGTGCCAGCAGTCCCATCAGGGGCCGAGGGTATGGCTACACCTTC.